This T cell receptor beta chain was captured in a study of blood T cell repertoires in COVID-19. Assay used: immunoSEQ multiplex PCR; TCRdb lists only in-frame clones, some missing. The sample carries about 190,000 clones, roughly 86% recorded once. The germline V gene has CDR1 WSHSY and CDR2 SAAADI. The CDR3 has 15 residues. Unmatched junction bases numbered 7, after V lost 5 bases and J lost 3 bases. The TCR originated in a woman aged 70-85 years with active or convalescent COVID-19. The J gene is TRBJ2-3, the V gene TRBV10-2; TRBD2 matches at 8 bases. Sequenced sample: peripheral blood. The CDR3 loop reads CASSSGSSGTDTQYF. CDR3 in DNA: TGCGCCAGCAGTTCTGGTTCTAGCGGGACAGATACGCAGTATTTT.